A selection of T cell receptor beta chains follows, all from one sample in a study of neoadjuvant anti-PD-1 for oral cavity cancer. Clones were read by immunoSEQ multiplex PCR, and TCRdb kept only the in-frame ones, dropping some. The profile covers some 10,000 clones, with around 65% appearing a single time and roughly 7.1% taken by the ten largest. The material was tumor tissue, obtained after nivolumab (anti-PD-1) treatment. The receptor source for this set is a person aged 35 to 85 with oral cavity squamous cell carcinoma. Each CDR3 is given with its conserved first and last residue. The order of the fields is D gene, V gene, clone size, J gene, CDR3 DNA, CDR3 protein. D genes are given only for firm matches. The size field is filled for only some rows; it gives once, few, many or a size class.

d_call: TRBD1; v_call: TRBV6-6; clone_size: .; j_call: TRBJ2-5; cdr3_nt: TGTGCCACGGGGACAGGGTTAGCCCAGTACTTC; cdr3_aa: CATGTGLAQYF
d_call: .; v_call: TRBV7-8; clone_size: once; j_call: TRBJ2-1; cdr3_nt: TGTGCCAGCAGCTTAGGGGGGGTAGCGACCCGAAGGGAGAATGAGCAGTTCTTC; cdr3_aa: CASSLGGVATRRENEQFF
d_call: .; v_call: TRBV5-4; clone_size: .; j_call: TRBJ2-3; cdr3_nt: TGTGCCAGCAGCTACAGGGTCGCAGATACGCAGTATTTT; cdr3_aa: CASSYRVADTQYF
d_call: .; v_call: TRBV19; clone_size: few; j_call: TRBJ1-1; cdr3_nt: TGTGCCAGTAGTATAGCCAGACCCATGAACACTGAAGCTTTCTTT; cdr3_aa: CASSIARPMNTEAFF
d_call: .; v_call: TRBV19; clone_size: .; j_call: TRBJ2-3; cdr3_nt: TGTGCCAGCCGCCTTGGGGCCACAGATACGCAGTATTTT; cdr3_aa: CASRLGATDTQYF
d_call: .; v_call: TRBV2; clone_size: .; j_call: TRBJ2-4; cdr3_nt: TGTGCCAGCAGTGAAGCGCTGTGGGATCGGGGCATTCAGTACTTC; cdr3_aa: CASSEALWDRGIQYF
d_call: .; v_call: TRBV21-1; clone_size: .; j_call: TRBJ2-2; cdr3_nt: TGTGCCAGCAGCAAAGTTAACAGGGAAGGCCCCGAACACACCGGGAACACCGGGGAGCTGTTTTTT; cdr3_aa: CASSKVNREGPEHTGNTGELFF
d_call: .; v_call: TRBV14; clone_size: few; j_call: TRBJ1-1; cdr3_nt: TGTGCCAGCCGGCTGGGGCTGAACACTGAAGCTTTCTTT; cdr3_aa: CASRLGLNTEAFF
d_call: .; v_call: TRBV19; clone_size: few; j_call: TRBJ2-1; cdr3_nt: TGTGCCAGTAGTCCGTCGCGGACCGCCTACAATGAGCAGTTCTTC; cdr3_aa: CASSPSRTAYNEQFF
d_call: TRBD2; v_call: TRBV9; clone_size: .; j_call: TRBJ2-1; cdr3_nt: TGTGCCAGCAGCGATAGCGGGATTAGGGCCAATGAGCAGTTCTTC; cdr3_aa: CASSDSGIRANEQFF
d_call: .; v_call: TRBV2; clone_size: .; j_call: TRBJ2-1; cdr3_nt: TGTGCCAGCAGTGAAGGGGGACCCCTCTACAATGAGCAGTTCTTC; cdr3_aa: CASSEGGPLYNEQFF
d_call: .; v_call: TRBV5-1; clone_size: .; j_call: TRBJ2-7; cdr3_nt: TGCGCCAGCAGCTTGGGAGCAGGGGGGTCCTACGAGCAGTACTTC; cdr3_aa: CASSLGAGGSYEQYF
d_call: .; v_call: TRBV11-3; clone_size: .; j_call: TRBJ2-1; cdr3_nt: TGTGCCAGCAGCTTCGGGGGCGGGAATGAGCAGTTCTTC; cdr3_aa: CASSFGGGNEQFF
d_call: .; v_call: TRBV7-6; clone_size: once; j_call: TRBJ2-2; cdr3_nt: TGTGCCAGCAGCTCTTCTAACAGAAGGACCGGGGAGCTGTTTTTT; cdr3_aa: CASSSSNRRTGELFF
d_call: TRBD1; v_call: TRBV6-4; clone_size: few; j_call: TRBJ2-2; cdr3_nt: TGTGCCAGCAGCCGCTCCGGGACAGGGGCGAACACCGGGGAGCTGTTTTTT; cdr3_aa: CASSRSGTGANTGELFF
d_call: TRBD1; v_call: TRBV2; clone_size: medium-sized; j_call: TRBJ1-4; cdr3_nt: TGTGCCAGCAGAACAGGACAGGACAATGAAAAACTGTTTTTT; cdr3_aa: CASRTGQDNEKLFF
d_call: .; v_call: TRBV5-1; clone_size: .; j_call: TRBJ2-2; cdr3_nt: TGCGCCAGCAGCTTGGGGGGGTTCAGCACCGGGGAGCTGTTTTTT; cdr3_aa: CASSLGGFSTGELFF
d_call: .; v_call: TRBV7-9; clone_size: .; j_call: TRBJ1-4; cdr3_nt: TGTGCCAGCAGTTCAGGTCGAACTAATGAAAAACTGTTTTTT; cdr3_aa: CASSSGRTNEKLFF
d_call: TRBD2; v_call: TRBV5-7; clone_size: .; j_call: TRBJ2-7; cdr3_nt: TGTGCCAGCAGCTTGGCTACTAGCGGGGGCAGGGACGAGCAGTACTTC; cdr3_aa: CASSLATSGGRDEQYF
d_call: .; v_call: TRBV7-2; clone_size: .; j_call: TRBJ1-2; cdr3_nt: TGTGCCAGCAGCCCTCCTTCCGACCTATGGAGCTACACCTTC; cdr3_aa: CASSPPSDLWSYTF
d_call: TRBD2; v_call: TRBV2; clone_size: .; j_call: TRBJ2-1; cdr3_nt: TGTGCCAGCAGTGAGCGGGAGGGCAGTTTAAATGAGCAGTTCTTC; cdr3_aa: CASSEREGSLNEQFF
d_call: .; v_call: TRBV18; clone_size: .; j_call: TRBJ2-3; cdr3_nt: TGTGCCAGCTCACCAACGGGACTGAACACAGATACGCAGTATTTT; cdr3_aa: CASSPTGLNTDTQYF
d_call: .; v_call: TRBV5-1; clone_size: .; j_call: TRBJ2-1; cdr3_nt: TGCGCCAGCAGCACCAACCAGGGGTCATCCTACAATGAGCAGTTCTTC; cdr3_aa: CASSTNQGSSYNEQFF
d_call: .; v_call: TRBV19; clone_size: .; j_call: TRBJ2-5; cdr3_nt: TGTGCCAGCGACCCCGGGCCCCCGGGGACCCAGTACTTC; cdr3_aa: CASDPGPPGTQYF
d_call: .; v_call: TRBV11-3; clone_size: .; j_call: TRBJ2-1; cdr3_nt: TGTGCCAGCAGCTTAGGGGCCCAGGGCCATGAGCAGTTCTTC; cdr3_aa: CASSLGAQGHEQFF
d_call: TRBD2; v_call: TRBV15; clone_size: .; j_call: TRBJ2-1; cdr3_nt: TGTGCCACCAGCAGAGGGGATCTGAGCGGGGGATGGAATGAGCAGTTCTTC; cdr3_aa: CATSRGDLSGGWNEQFF
d_call: .; v_call: TRBV19; clone_size: few; j_call: TRBJ2-5; cdr3_nt: TGTGCCAGTAGTACGACAGGAGGTGGGGAGACCCAGTACTTC; cdr3_aa: CASSTTGGGETQYF
d_call: .; v_call: TRBV5-4; clone_size: .; j_call: TRBJ2-7; cdr3_nt: TGTGCCAGCAGCTTAGGAGGTACCTACGAGCAGTACTTC; cdr3_aa: CASSLGGTYEQYF
d_call: TRBD2; v_call: TRBV14; clone_size: .; j_call: TRBJ2-3; cdr3_nt: TGTGCCAGCAGCCAAGACTATAGGGGACTAGATTTCACAGATACGCAGTATTTT; cdr3_aa: CASSQDYRGLDFTDTQYF